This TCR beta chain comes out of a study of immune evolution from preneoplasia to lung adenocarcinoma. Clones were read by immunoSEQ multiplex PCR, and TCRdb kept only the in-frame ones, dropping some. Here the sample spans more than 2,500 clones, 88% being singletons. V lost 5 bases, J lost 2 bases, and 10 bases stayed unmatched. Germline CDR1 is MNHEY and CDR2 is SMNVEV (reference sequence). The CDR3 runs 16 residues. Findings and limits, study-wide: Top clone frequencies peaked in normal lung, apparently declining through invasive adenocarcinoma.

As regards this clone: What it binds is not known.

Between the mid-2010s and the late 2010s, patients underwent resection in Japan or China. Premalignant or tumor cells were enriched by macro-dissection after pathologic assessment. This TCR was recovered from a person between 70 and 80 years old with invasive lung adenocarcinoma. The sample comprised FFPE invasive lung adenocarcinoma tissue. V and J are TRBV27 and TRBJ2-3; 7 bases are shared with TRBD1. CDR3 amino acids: CASSPHEGAVTDTQYF. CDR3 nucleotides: TGTGCCAGCAGTCCGCATGAGGGGGCCGTCACAGATACGCAGTATTTT.